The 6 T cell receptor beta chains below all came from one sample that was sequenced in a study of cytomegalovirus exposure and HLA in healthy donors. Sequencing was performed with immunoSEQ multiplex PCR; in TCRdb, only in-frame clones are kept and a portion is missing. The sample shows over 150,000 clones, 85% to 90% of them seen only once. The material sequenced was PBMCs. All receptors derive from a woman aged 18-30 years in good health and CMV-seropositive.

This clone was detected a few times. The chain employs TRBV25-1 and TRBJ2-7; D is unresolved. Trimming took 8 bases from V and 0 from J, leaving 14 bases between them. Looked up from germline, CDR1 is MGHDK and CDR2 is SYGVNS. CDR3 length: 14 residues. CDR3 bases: TGTGCCAGCTCGTTGACTGCTACCTCCTACGAGCAGTACTTC. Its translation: CASSLTATSYEQYF.

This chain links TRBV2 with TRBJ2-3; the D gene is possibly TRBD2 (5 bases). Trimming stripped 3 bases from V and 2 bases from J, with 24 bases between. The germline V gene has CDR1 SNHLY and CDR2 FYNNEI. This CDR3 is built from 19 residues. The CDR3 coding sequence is TGTGCCAGCAGTGATAGTTTCCCAAAGGCTAGCAGAATCACAGATACGCAGTATTTT. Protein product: CASSDSFPKASRITDTQYF.

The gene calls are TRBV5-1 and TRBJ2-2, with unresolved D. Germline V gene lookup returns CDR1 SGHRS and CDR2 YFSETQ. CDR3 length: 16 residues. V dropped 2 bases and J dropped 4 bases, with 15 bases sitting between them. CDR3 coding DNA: TGCGCCAGCAGCTTCCGAGGCCCCCCTCGCACCGGGGAGCTGTTTTTT. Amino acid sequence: CASSFRGPPRTGELFF. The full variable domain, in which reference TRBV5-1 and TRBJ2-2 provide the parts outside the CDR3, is KAGVTQTPRYLIKTRGQQVTLSCSPISGHRSVSWYQQTPGQGLQFLFEYFSETQRNKGNFPGRFSGRQFSNSRSEMNVSTLELGDSALYLCASSFRGPPRTGELFFGEGSRLTVL.

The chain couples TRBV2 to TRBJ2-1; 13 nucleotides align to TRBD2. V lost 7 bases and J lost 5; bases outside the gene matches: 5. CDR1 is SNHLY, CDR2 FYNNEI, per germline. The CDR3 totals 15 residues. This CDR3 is CASNGLAGADNEQFF. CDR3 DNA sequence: TGTGCCAGCAACGGACTAGCGGGAGCGGACAATGAGCAGTTCTTC.

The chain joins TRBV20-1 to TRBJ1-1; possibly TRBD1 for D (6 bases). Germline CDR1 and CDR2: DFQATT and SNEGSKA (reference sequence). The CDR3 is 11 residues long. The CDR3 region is CTGRGGTEAFF. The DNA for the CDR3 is TGCACCGGGAGGGGGGGAACTGAAGCTTTCTTT.

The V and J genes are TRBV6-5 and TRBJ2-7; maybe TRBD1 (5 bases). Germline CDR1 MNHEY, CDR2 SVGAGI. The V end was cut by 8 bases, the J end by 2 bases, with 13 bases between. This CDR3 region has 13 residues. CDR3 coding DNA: TGTGCCAGCGCCATCGGACAAACCTACGAGCAGTACTTC. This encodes CASAIGQTYEQYF.